The 2 T cell receptor beta chains in this list originate from one sample, sequenced in a study of cytomegalovirus exposure and HLA in healthy donors. PCR amplification relied on 60 Vbeta primers (plus 13 Jbeta primers). The assay was immunoSEQ multiplex PCR, and TCRdb's table has in-frame clones only and misses some. The table has roughly 150,000 clones, around four fifths seen once. Source material: PBMCs. Source of these receptors: a man between 18 and 29 years old in good health and CMV-seropositive.

This clone was counted only a few times. The chain carries TRBV30 and TRBJ2-1; 9 bases agree with TRBD2. Germline V gives CDR1 GTSNPN, CDR2 SVGIG (reference sequence). The CDR3 is made up of 18 amino acids. V trimming: 2 bases; J trimming: 5 bases; junction bases outside the gene matches: 16. CDR3: CAWSPSLLLAGTHNEQFF. CDR3 in DNA: TGTGCCTGGAGTCCTAGCCTTCTTCTAGCGGGGACTCACAATGAGCAGTTCTTC. The full variable domain, in which reference TRBV30 and TRBJ2-1 provide the parts outside the CDR3, is SQTIHQWPATLVQPVGSPLSLECTVEGTSNPNLYWYRQAAGRGLQLLFYSVGIGQISSEVPQNLSASRPQDRQFILSSKKLLLSDSGFYLCAWSPSLLLAGTHNEQFFGPGTRLTVL.

The V gene is TRBV10-1, the J gene TRBJ2-4, with D perhaps TRBD2 (6 bases). The V gene lost 0 bases and the J gene lost 0 bases, with 6 bases spanning the gap. CDR1 and CDR2 from the germline V gene are WNHNN and SYGVQD (reference sequence). The CDR3 has 15 residues. The CDR3 is CASSESGLAKNIQYF. The CDR3 DNA reads as TGCGCCAGCAGTGAGTCGGGACTAGCCAAAAACATTCAGTACTTC.